This T cell receptor (beta chain) came from a study of human T cells and chemical hapten exposure. TCRdb re-analysed the RACE reads in MiXCR, keeping a single row per CDR3 protein. The table has 35,000 or so distinct CDR3 sequences, approximately 10% seen once. Time point denoted: pre-sensitization, week 0. As for treatment: therapeutic diphenylcyclopropenone sensitization with weekly scalp DPC. Blood, whole and unfractionated, served as the source for total RNA extraction. Donors were 18 to 70-year-old alopecia patients suitable for DPC. V dropped 5 bases and J dropped 5 bases, with 6 bases sitting between them. Germline V lookup: CDR1 SGHAT, CDR2 FQNNGV. The CDR3 loop spans 12 amino acids. With respect to this clonotype: A much larger clone sits a single nucleotide away, making a read error possible.

The TCR sequence derives from a man aged 50 or older with alopecia areata. Some clones in this sample may be carry-over from other donors' samples. The source was whole blood, collected in connection with sensitization to the hapten diphenylcyclopropenone (DPC). The chain has TRBV11-2 and TRBJ2-2, with unresolved D. CDR3 loop: CASSTWTGELFF. The CDR3 DNA is TGTGCCAGCAGCACCTGGACCGGGGAGCTGTTTTTT.